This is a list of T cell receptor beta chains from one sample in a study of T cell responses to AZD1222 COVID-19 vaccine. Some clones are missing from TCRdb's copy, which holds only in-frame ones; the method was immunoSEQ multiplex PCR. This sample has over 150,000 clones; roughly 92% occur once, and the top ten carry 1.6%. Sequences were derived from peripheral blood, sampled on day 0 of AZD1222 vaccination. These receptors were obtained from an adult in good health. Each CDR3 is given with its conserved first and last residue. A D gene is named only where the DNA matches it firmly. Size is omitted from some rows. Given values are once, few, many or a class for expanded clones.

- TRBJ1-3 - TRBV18 CASSPGYSPSGNTIYF TGTGCCAGCTCACCAGGGTACTCACCCTCTGGAAACACCATATATTTT
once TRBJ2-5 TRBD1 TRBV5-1 CASSSTGRETQYF TGCGCCAGCAGCTCGACAGGGCGGGAGACCCAGTACTTC
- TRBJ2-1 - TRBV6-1 CASSEGLTNEQFF TGTGCCAGCAGTGAAGGACTAACCAATGAGCAGTTCTTC
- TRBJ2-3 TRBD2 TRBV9 CASSVGTSGGFNTQYF TGTGCCAGCAGCGTAGGGACTAGCGGGGGGTTTAATACGCAGTATTTT
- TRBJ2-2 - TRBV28 CASSSRRWELFF TGTGCCAGCAGTTCCCGAAGGTGGGAGCTGTTTTTT
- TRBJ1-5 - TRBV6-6 CASRYLGDQPQHF TGTGCCAGCCGCTACCTCGGGGATCAGCCCCAGCATTTT
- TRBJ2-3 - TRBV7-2 CASSKGDFSTDTQYF TGTGCCAGCAGCAAAGGGGACTTTAGCACAGATACGCAGTATTTT
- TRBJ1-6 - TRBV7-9 CASLGDGASKSPLHF TGTGCCAGCCTAGGGGACGGGGCCTCGAAGTCACCCCTCCACTTT
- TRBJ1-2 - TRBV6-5 CASRPPGSYGYTF TGTGCCAGCAGGCCCCCGGGTTCCTATGGCTACACCTTC
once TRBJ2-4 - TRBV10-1 CASSDSLAKNIQYF TGCGCCAGCAGTGACAGCCTAGCCAAAAACATTCAGTACTTC
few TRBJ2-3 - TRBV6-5 CASRRNSLTDTQYF TGTGCCAGCAGGCGCAACTCCCTCACAGATACGCAGTATTTT
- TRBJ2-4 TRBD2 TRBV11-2 CASSPGGAGNIQYF TGTGCCAGCAGCCCCGGGGGGGCAGGGAACATTCAGTACTTC